A single sample is the source of the 16 T cell receptor beta chains below, sequenced in a study of Graves' ophthalmopathy and Graves' hyperthyroidism. As the template, RNA transcripts were used to amplify TCR beta CDR3 regions. An opening RT-PCR round employed HTBI primers and preceded a second-round multiplex PCR. MiXCR, applied by TCRdb to the multiplex PCR reads, yields one record per CDR3 protein. The sample has 600,000 to 950,000 distinct CDR3 sequences; roughly two fifths are singletons. The sequencing input was peripheral blood. These TCRs come from an adult man with Graves' ophthalmopathy.

The chain uses TRBV4-2 and TRBJ2-7; 7 bases line up with TRBD2. Trimming took 1 base from V and 7 from J; bases not matched to a gene: 13. The length of the CDR3 is 16 residues. The germline CDR1 and CDR2 sequences are LGHNA and YNFKEQ. Here the CDR3 reads CASSQGFLAVEGEQYF. CDR3 DNA sequence: TGTGCCAGCAGCCAAGGGTTCCTAGCGGTTGAAGGAGAGCAGTACTTC.

Comments on this clonotype: A read error is possible here, since a much larger clone lies one base away. This chain uses TRBV19 with TRBJ2-6; the D gene could be TRBD1 or TRBD2 (5 bases each). The CDR3 sequence is 16 residues long. Germline V lookup: CDR1 LNHDA, CDR2 SQIVND (reference sequence). CDR3 sequence (DNA): TGTGCCAGCAGTCGGGGTCGCCGCTCTGGGGCCAACGTCCCGACTTTC. Amino acid sequence: CASSRGRRSGANVPTF.

To note about this clonotype: A read error is possible here, since a much larger clone lies one base away. The chain is built from TRBV24-1 and TRBJ2-5; the match to TRBD1 covers 7 bases. Germline trimming cut 2 bases from V and 7 bases from J; bases unmatched to any gene: 6. CDR1 is KGHDR, CDR2 SFDVKD, per germline. CDR3 length: 14 amino acids. The CDR3 protein is CATSDSGQEGTQYF. Here the CDR3 DNA reads TGTGCCACCAGTGATTCCGGACAGGAAGGGACCCAGTACTTC.

The genes are TRBV2 and TRBJ1-6, with D perhaps matching TRBD1 (5 bases). Germline V CDR1 and CDR2: SNHLY, FYNNEI. The CDR3 has 14 amino acids. V lost 8 bases and J lost 1, with 9 bases in between. CDR3 coding DNA: TGTGCCAGCGGGACGGTATCCTATAATTCACCCCTCCACTTT. Its translation is CASGTVSYNSPLHF.

This clonotype was observed a few times. The chain employs TRBV19 and TRBJ1-5; 10 bases are shared with TRBD1. The V segment lost 7 bases and the J segment 7 bases; nucleotides outside the gene matches: 7. The CDR3 covers 14 residues. The germline gives CDR1 LNHDA, CDR2 SQIVND (reference sequence). The CDR3 region has the DNA TGTGCCAGTAAGGGGGGACAGGGGCACCAGCCCCAGCATTTT. It encodes CASKGGQGHQPQHF.

This clonotype was detected only a few times. The CDR3 protein is CASSGGSRERRETQYF. The CDR3 region has the DNA TGTGCCAGCAGCGGGGGCTCTCGGGAGAGGAGGGAGACCCAGTACTTC. The rearrangement uses TRBV5-4 and TRBJ2-5, with D tentatively TRBD1 or TRBD2 (6 bases each). The CDR3 totals 16 residues. Germline V gives CDR1 SGHNT, CDR2 YYREEE (reference sequence). V was trimmed by 4 bases and J by 5 bases, leaving 21 bases between them.

The chain carries TRBV7-6 and TRBJ1-3; D is uncertain. From germline, CDR1 is SGHVS and CDR2 FNYEAQ. CDR3 length: 14 amino acids. Trimming took 1 base from V and 8 from J, leaving 12 bases between them. The CDR3 reads CASSLEAAADTIYF. Written as DNA, the CDR3 is TGTGCCAGCAGCTTAGAAGCCGCGGCGGACACCATATATTTT. Full variable domain (missing parts from reference TRBV7-6 and TRBJ1-3): GAGVSQSPRYKVTKRGQDVALRCDPISGHVSLYWYRQALGQGPEFLTYFNYEAQQDKSGLPNDRFSAERPEGSISTLTIQRTEQRDSAMYRCASSLEAAADTIYFGEGSWLTVV.

This clonotype was observed many times. The gene calls are TRBV28 and TRBJ2-7; 7 positions match TRBD2. From germline, CDR1 is MDHEN and CDR2 SYDVKM. With V trimmed by 6 bases and J by 3 bases, 11 bases remained unmatched. This CDR3 region has 15 residues. CDR3 in amino acids: CASRLPSGAGYEQYF. DNA of the CDR3: TGTGCCAGCAGACTCCCTAGCGGCGCGGGCTACGAGCAGTACTTC.

This clonotype appeared many times. The CDR3 nucleotides are TGCGCCACCCAGAAGGCAGCCAATTCACCCCTCCACTTT. Residues: CATQKAANSPLHF. The chain is built from TRBV10-2 and TRBJ1-6; D is ambiguous. The CDR3 is 13 amino acids. The V and J ends lost 10 bases and 7 bases respectively, with 14 bases between them. Germline CDR1 is WSHSY and CDR2 is SAAADI.

The rearrangement uses TRBV2 and TRBJ1-4; D gene ambiguous. The CDR3 contains 13 residues. Trimming took off 3 bases at V and 7 bases at J, with 9 bases between the two ends. Per the germline V gene, CDR1 is SNHLY and CDR2 is FYNNEI. In nucleotides, the CDR3 is TGTGCCAGCAGTGACTGGGGTGGTGAAAAACTGTTTTTT. Amino acid sequence: CASSDWGGEKLFF.

The chain joins TRBV7-9 to TRBJ2-2; TRBD2 matches 10 bases. V lost 4 bases to trimming and J lost 6 bases; unmatched junction nucleotides: 14. The CDR3 sequence is 18 residues long. In germline, CDR1 is SEHNR, CDR2 FQNEAQ (reference sequence). The CDR3 bases are TGTGCCAGCAGCTCTTATCCTAGCGGGAGTTCAGCATCCGGGGAGCTGTTTTTT. Encoded protein: CASSSYPSGSSASGELFF.

This rearrangement joins TRBV11-1 to TRBJ1-6; unclear D gene. V was pared by 6 bases and J by 8 bases, with 8 bases between. Germline values: CDR1 SGHAT, CDR2 FQDESV (reference sequence). The CDR3 runs 12 residues. The CDR3 nucleotides read TGTGCCAGCAGGACCAAGGATTCACCCCTCCACTTT. This codes for CASRTKDSPLHF.

This clonotype was observed at least ten times. This rearrangement joins TRBV5-6 to TRBJ1-1; a possible D gene is TRBD1 (5 bases). This CDR3 comprises 13 residues. The V gene lost 7 bases and the J gene lost 1 base, with 11 bases spanning the gap. Germline CDR1 reads SGHDT; CDR2 reads YYEEEE. Written as DNA, the CDR3 is TGTGCCAGCCGTGAGCAGGGGAACACTGAAGCTTTCTTT. Residues: CASREQGNTEAFF. Supplemented by reference TRBV5-6 and TRBJ1-1, the full variable domain reads DAGVTQSPTHLIKTRGQQVTLRCSPKSGHDTVSWYQQALGQGPQFIFQYYEEEERQRGNFPDRFSGHQFPNYSSELNVNALLLGDSALYLCASREQGNTEAFFGQGTRLTVV.

This clonotype was observed a few times. The chain is built from TRBV7-6 and TRBJ2-3, with D tentatively TRBD2 (5 bases). V lost 5 bases and J lost 6, with 9 bases in between. Germline values: CDR1 SGHVS, CDR2 FNYEAQ. The CDR3 has 12 residues. CDR3 region: CASSPTGDTQYF. The DNA of the CDR3 is TGTGCCAGCAGCCCTACGGGGGATACGCAGTATTTT.

This clonotype was seen a single time. The chain has TRBV4-1 and TRBJ2-7, with 7 bases lining up with TRBD2. CDR1 is MGHRA and CDR2 is YSYEKL in the germline V gene. The J segment lost 2 bases and the V segment lost 0 bases, leaving 7 bases of the junction unmatched. The CDR3 has 16 amino acids. Here the CDR3 DNA reads TGCGCCAGCAGCCAAGATTGGTCTAGCGGTGCCTACGAGCAGTACTTC. This sequence encodes CASSQDWSSGAYEQYF.

The chain is built from TRBV12-5 and TRBJ2-6; D perhaps matches TRBD1 (5 bases). The CDR3 consists of 18 residues. V gave up 1 base and J gave up 0 bases, with 13 bases separating them. Germline lookup yields CDR1 LGHNT and CDR2 FRNRAP. The CDR3 DNA reads TGTGCTAGTGGTTTGGACCAGACAGCCAGCTCTGGGGCCAACGTCCTGACTTTC. Protein: CASGLDQTASSGANVLTF.